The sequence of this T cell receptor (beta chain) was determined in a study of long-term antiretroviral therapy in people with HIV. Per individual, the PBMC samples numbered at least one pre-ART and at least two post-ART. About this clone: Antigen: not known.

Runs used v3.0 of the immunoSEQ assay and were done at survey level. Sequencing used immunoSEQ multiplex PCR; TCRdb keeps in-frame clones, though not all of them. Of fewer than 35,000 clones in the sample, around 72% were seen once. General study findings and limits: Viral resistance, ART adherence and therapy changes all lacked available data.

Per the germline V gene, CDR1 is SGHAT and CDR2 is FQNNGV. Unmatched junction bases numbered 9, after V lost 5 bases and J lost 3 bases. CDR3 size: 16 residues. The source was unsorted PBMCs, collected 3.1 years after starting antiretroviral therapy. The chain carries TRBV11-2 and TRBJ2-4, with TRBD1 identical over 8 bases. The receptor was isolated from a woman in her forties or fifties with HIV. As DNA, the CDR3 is TGTGCCAGCAGCCGATATACAGGGGGAGGCAAAAACATTCAGTACTTC. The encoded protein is CASSRYTGGGKNIQYF. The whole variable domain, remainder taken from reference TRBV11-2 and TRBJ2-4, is EAGVAQSPRYKIIEKRQSVAFWCNPISGHATLYWYQQILGQGPKLLIQFQNNGVVDDSQLPKDRFSAERLKGVDSTLKIQPAKLEDSAVYLCASSRYTGGGKNIQYFGAGTRLSVL.